The TCR beta chain under discussion was sequenced for a study of cytomegalovirus exposure and HLA in healthy donors. This clone was seen only once. What it binds is unknown. The study's findings and limits: Segments of the TCR beta V type were, in most cases, productive about 87% or about 30% of the time in an earlier analysis. When a later analysis compared HLA-associated TCR beta chains with equally common others, the HLA-associated chains turned out to be more clonally expanded and to have lower generation probabilities.

PCR involved 60 Vbeta and 13 Jbeta primers. TCRdb's copy holds only in-frame clones and misses some; the assay was immunoSEQ multiplex PCR. The sample yields approximately 140,000 clones, around 77% seen once. The sequence derives from a woman between 45 and 65 years old in good health and CMV-seronegative. Source material: PBMCs.

The CDR3 sequence is CASSPLDSVSGYGYTF. DNA of the CDR3: TGTGCCAGCTCACCACTCGACAGCGTCTCGGGCTATGGCTACACCTTC. The chain has TRBV18 and TRBJ1-2; D possibly corresponds to TRBD1 (5 bases). CDR3 length: 16 amino acids. CDR1 and CDR2 from the germline V gene are KGHSH and LQKENI. V dropped 1 base and J dropped 4 bases, with 16 bases sitting between them.